This TCR beta chain derives from a study of neurological immune-mediated disorders. Study-level findings and limits: The expanded clones of different subjects shared no CDR3 amino acid sequences (suggesting private repertoires in all groups).

The germline V gene encodes CDR1 DFQATT and CDR2 SNEGSKA (reference sequence). CDR3 length: 14 residues. J lost 5 bases, V lost 0 bases, and 7 bases had no gene match. TCRdb independently ran MiXCR on the 5' RACE reads; one entry per CDR3 protein. In the table there are 75,000 to 90,000 distinct CDR3 sequences, about a tenth of which are singletons. This clonotype was recorded at least ten times. No antigen is known for it. Sequenced input: PBMCs. The V gene is TRBV20-1, the J gene TRBJ2-7, with TRBD1 matching 7 bases. The TCR sequence derives from a man in his forties in good health. The CDR3 spells CSAREKGTAHEQYF. The CDR3, as DNA: TGCAGTGCTAGAGAGAAGGGGACAGCTCACGAGCAGTACTTC.